Presented here are 21 T cell receptor beta chains from one specimen sequenced in a study of OX40 agonist ivuxolimab in advanced cancers. The data were produced by immunoSEQ multiplex PCR, yet TCRdb's version contains in-frame clones alone and is incomplete. The data hold tens of thousands of clones, with almost 80% observed a single time. The specimen comprised CD4+ or CD8+ T cells sorted from blood, sampled in a trial of the OX40 agonist ivuxolimab. The receptors come from an adult with an advanced solid tumor such as melanoma, head and neck, liver or kidney cancer.

V usage is TRBV6-5 and J usage is TRBJ1-2, with D unresolved. Between the trimmed V and J ends, which lost 8 bases and 8 bases, there was a span of 12 bases. Germline CDR1 is MNHEY and CDR2 is SVGAGI. The CDR3 has 11 amino acids. The CDR3 here is CASPGVVGYTF. DNA for the CDR3: TGTGCCAGCCCAGGAGTGGTAGGCTACACCTTC.

This clone was counted once. The chain carries TRBV6-6 and TRBJ1-1; D is ambiguous. This CDR3 region has 10 residues. CDR1 MNHNY and CDR2 SVGAGI come from the germline V gene (reference sequence). V was shortened by 7 bases and J by 7 bases, with 7 bases between the two germline ends. The DNA for the CDR3 is TGTGCCAGCATGTATGGTGAAGCTTTCTTT. This codes for CASMYGEAFF.

The chain combines TRBV5-5 with TRBJ1-5, with D perhaps matching TRBD1 (5 bases). Deletions cut 0 bases from V and 7 bases from J, with 11 bases between. CDR3 length: 14 residues. Per the germline V gene, CDR1 is SGHKS and CDR2 is YYEKEE (reference sequence). The CDR3 protein is CASSLVQGGQPQHF. The CDR3 coding sequence is TGTGCCAGCAGCTTGGTGCAGGGTGGACAGCCCCAGCATTTT.

This sequence joins TRBV6-8 and TRBJ2-1; 16 bases are shared with TRBD2. CDR1 is MNHGY and CDR2 is SAAAGT in the germline V gene. The CDR3 sequence is 14 residues long. The V segment lost 7 bases and the J segment 14 bases; nucleotides outside the gene matches: 8. DNA for the CDR3: TGTGCCAGCAATGAGGGACTAGCGGGGGGGCCAAAGTTCTTC. This gives the protein CASNEGLAGGPKFF.

A remark on this clone: A junction boundary mismatches the germline segment, possibly from a read error. This rearrangement joins TRBV7-9 to TRBJ2-7; 10 nucleotides align to TRBD1. The CDR3 spans 14 residues. CDR1 and CDR2 (germline): SEHNR, FQNEAQ (reference sequence). The CDR3 DNA sequence: TGCGCCAGCAGCTACGGGACAGGGGACTACGAGCAGTACTTC. Translating gives CASSYGTGDYEQYF.

This clone was counted only a few times. Other DNA sequences in the sample encode the same CDR3. V gene TRBV6-5 combines with J gene TRBJ1-2, with 7 nucleotides matching TRBD1. Germline CDR1 MNHEY, CDR2 SVGAGI. This CDR3 is built from 15 residues. The V gene end was trimmed by 2 bases and the J gene end by 0 bases; junction bases not matched to a gene: 3. DNA of the CDR3: TGTGCCAGCAGTTACCAGGGGGGAACTAACTATGGCTACACCTTC. Its translation: CASSYQGGTNYGYTF.

The V call is TRBV5-5, the J call TRBJ2-3; D could derive from TRBD1 or TRBD2 (5 bases each). V was trimmed by 3 bases and J by 1 base, leaving 12 bases between them. This CDR3 contains 15 residues. Germline V gives CDR1 SGHKS, CDR2 YYEKEE (reference sequence). The CDR3 region has the DNA TGTGCCAGCAGCTCAGAGGGGATTGGCACAGATACGCAGTATTTT. Encoded protein: CASSSEGIGTDTQYF.

V is TRBV19 and J is TRBJ1-1, with D perhaps matching TRBD1 (6 bases). Germline values: CDR1 LNHDA, CDR2 SQIVND (reference sequence). Trimming removed 6 bases at V and 0 bases at J, with 8 bases between. The CDR3 is made up of 13 amino acids. The CDR3 nucleotides are TGTGCCAGTAGCCGGACAGTGAACACTGAAGCTTTCTTT. This sequence encodes CASSRTVNTEAFF. The whole variable domain, filled in from reference TRBV19 and TRBJ1-1, reads DGGITQSPKYLFRKEGQNVTLSCEQNLNHDAMYWYRQDPGQGLRLIYYSQIVNDFQKGDIAEGYSVSREKKESFPLTVTSAQKNPTAFYLCASSRTVNTEAFFGQGTRLTVV.

This clone was seen a handful of times. The V call is TRBV5-8, the J call TRBJ1-5, with D possibly being TRBD1 (5 bases). V lost 4 bases to trimming and J lost 2 bases, with 10 bases between them. This CDR3 has 14 residues. CDR1 SGHTS and CDR2 YDEGEE come from the germline V gene. CDR3 DNA: TGTGCCAGCAGCCCCCGGGGCCGCAATCAGCCCCAGCATTTT. Its translation: CASSPRGRNQPQHF.

The chain joins TRBV7-6 to TRBJ2-7; no clear D. The V gene's germline CDR1 is SGHVS and CDR2 FNYEAQ. This CDR3 is built from 14 residues. Trimming shortened V by 5 bases and J by 3 bases, and 14 bases separated the two germline ends. CDR3: CASSPLELVYEQYF. In DNA form, the CDR3 reads TGTGCCAGCAGCCCTCTGGAGCTTGTCTACGAGCAGTACTTC.

The V gene is TRBV29-1, the J gene TRBJ2-2, with 7 bases lining up with TRBD2. With 6 bases clipped from V and 3 bases from J, the junction kept 10 bases outside the gene matches. Germline CDR1 and CDR2: SQVTM and ANQGSEA. The CDR3 is made up of 15 amino acids. This chain's CDR3 is CSVDSGNKDTGELFF. For the CDR3, the DNA is TGCAGCGTCGACAGCGGGAATAAGGACACCGGGGAGCTGTTTTTT.

This clone was observed a handful of times. The CDR3 protein is CASSGTSGGSYF. The CDR3 region has the DNA TGTGCCAGCAGCGGGACTAGCGGGGGTTCGTATTTT. The chain has TRBV7-9 and TRBJ2-3; 14 bases align to TRBD2. The germline CDR1 and CDR2 sequences are SEHNR and FQNEAQ (reference sequence). With V trimmed by 5 bases and J by 14 bases, 3 bases remained unmatched. The CDR3 is made up of 12 amino acids.

The chain couples TRBV30 to TRBJ1-6; D is perhaps TRBD1 (5 bases). V was trimmed by 0 bases and J by 0 bases, leaving 9 bases between them. This CDR3 region has 16 residues. From germline, CDR1 is GTSNPN and CDR2 SVGIG (reference sequence). The CDR3 coding sequence is TGTGCCTGGAGTGTCGGGGGGGGCTCCTATAATTCACCCCTCCACTTT. Residues: CAWSVGGGSYNSPLHF.

The V call is TRBV6-5, the J call TRBJ2-7; no clear D gene. From germline, CDR1 is MNHEY and CDR2 SVGAGI. CDR3 length: 14 amino acids. V lost 0 bases, J lost 6 bases, and 12 bases lay in between. The CDR3 protein is CASSYSNRALEQYF. The CDR3 DNA reads as TGTGCCAGCAGTTACTCGAATAGGGCCCTCGAGCAGTACTTC.

Turning to this clone: The sample contains more than one DNA sequence encoding this CDR3. V gene TRBV27 combines with J gene TRBJ2-7, with TRBD2 identical over 9 bases. The trim removed 5 bases at V and 9 bases at J, leaving 8 bases unmatched. The CDR3 extends over 13 amino acids. Germline CDR1 and CDR2: MNHEY and SMNVEV (reference sequence). CDR3 protein: CASSLGAGGPQYF. The DNA for the CDR3 is TGTGCCAGCAGTCTCGGGGCGGGGGGGCCGCAGTACTTC.

V usage is TRBV7-9 and J usage is TRBJ1-1; 7 nucleotides match TRBD1. The V and J ends lost 3 bases and 13 bases, in that order; junction bases with no gene match: 11. This CDR3 has 13 amino acids. Germline V gives CDR1 SEHNR, CDR2 FQNEAQ (reference sequence). CDR3 loop: CASSFSPRQGLFF. The CDR3 nucleotides read TGTGCCAGCAGCTTTTCCCCCAGACAGGGCCTTTTCTTT. Complete variable domain (other parts from reference TRBV7-9 and TRBJ1-1): DTGVSQNPRHKITKRGQNVTFRCDPISEHNRLYWYRQTLGQGPEFLTYFQNEAQLEKSRLLSDRFSAERPKGSFSTLEIQRTEQGDSAMYLCASSFSPRQGLFFGQGTRLTVV.

This clone is a singleton in its sample. This rearrangement joins TRBV19 to TRBJ2-5, with a tentative D call TRBD1 (5 bases). There are 15 residues in the CDR3. Germline V gene lookup returns CDR1 LNHDA and CDR2 SQIVND (reference sequence). The V end lost 0 bases, the J end lost 7 bases, and 15 bases lay between the germline ends. The CDR3 region is CASSIDSISQGTQYF. The CDR3 DNA follows: TGTGCCAGTAGTATAGATTCAATCTCTCAGGGGACCCAGTACTTC.

J is TRBJ2-7 and V is TRBV11-2; 9 bases map to TRBD1. Trimming at V came to 4 bases and at J to 3 bases, leaving 10 bases not matched to a gene. The CDR3 is 16 residues long. Looked up from germline, CDR1 is SGHAT and CDR2 is FQNNGV. CDR3 DNA: TGTGCCAGCAGCTCCTTAAGGGGGACAGGGAACTACGAGCAGTACTTC. Translated, it gives CASSSLRGTGNYEQYF.

The gene calls are TRBV6-6 and TRBJ2-7; the D is unclear. V lost 2 bases to trimming and J lost 3 bases, with 8 bases between them. CDR1 and CDR2 (germline): MNHNY, SVGAGI (reference sequence). CDR3 length equals 13 residues. CDR3: CASSYGVGYEQYF. The CDR3 DNA reads TGTGCCAGCAGTTACGGCGTTGGCTACGAGCAGTACTTC.

The rearrangement uses TRBV5-4 and TRBJ1-2, with D perhaps TRBD1 (6 bases). The CDR3 is made up of 15 amino acids. From germline, CDR1 is SGHNT and CDR2 YYREEE (reference sequence). Trimming took off 1 base at V and 3 bases at J, with 13 bases between the two ends. CDR3 sequence: CASSLPIGTYYGYTF. In DNA form, the CDR3 reads TGTGCCAGCAGCTTGCCTATCGGGACATACTATGGCTACACCTTC.

The chain combines TRBV2 with TRBJ1-6; no reliable D call. The CDR3 runs to 15 residues. V lost 3 bases, J lost 0 bases, and 6 bases lay in between. The germline V gene has CDR1 SNHLY and CDR2 FYNNEI. The CDR3 spells CASSDPSSYNSPLHF. The CDR3 coding sequence is TGTGCCAGCAGTGACCCGTCCTCCTATAATTCACCCCTCCACTTT.